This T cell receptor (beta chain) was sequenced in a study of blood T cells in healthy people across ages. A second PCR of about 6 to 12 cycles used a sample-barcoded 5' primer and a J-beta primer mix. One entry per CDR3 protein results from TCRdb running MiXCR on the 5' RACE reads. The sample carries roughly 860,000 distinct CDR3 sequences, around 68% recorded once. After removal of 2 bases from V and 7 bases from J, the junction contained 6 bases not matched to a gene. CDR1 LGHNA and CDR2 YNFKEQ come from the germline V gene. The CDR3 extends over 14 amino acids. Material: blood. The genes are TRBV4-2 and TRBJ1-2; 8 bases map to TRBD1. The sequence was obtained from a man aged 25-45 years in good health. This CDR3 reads CASSQPDRVGGYTF. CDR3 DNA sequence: TGTGCCAGCAGCCAACCGGACAGGGTCGGTGGCTACACCTTC.